The sequence of this TCR beta chain was determined in a study of cytomegalovirus exposure and HLA in healthy donors. It was with 60 Vbeta and 13 Jbeta primers that the PCR ran. Sequencing used immunoSEQ multiplex PCR; TCRdb keeps in-frame clones, though not all of them. In total, the table holds around 70,000 clones. The germline CDR1 and CDR2 sequences are SQVTM and ANQGSEA. The CDR3 is 15 residues long. The junction had 13 bases not matched to a gene; V was cut back by 5 bases and J by 6 bases. This sequence was found in a female donor in good health and CMV-seropositive. The V and J genes are TRBV29-1 and TRBJ2-3; 8 bases line up with TRBD2. What was sequenced was PBMCs. CDR3: CSVRGGPPHLDTQYF. CDR3 bases: TGCAGCGTTCGGGGGGGACCTCCACACTTGGATACGCAGTATTTT.